This TCR beta chain was documented in a study of CD8 T cells in ankylosing spondylitis. Study results and caveats: Researchers report that disease-linked clones proved CD8+ and relatively rare in peripheral blood.

5'-RACE, quantitative and with molecular barcodes, yielded the TCR beta libraries. Each CDR3 protein gets one entry after TCRdb re-called the 5' RACE reads with MiXCR. The sample has approximately 290,000 distinct CDR3 sequences; 20% are singletons. This clonotype came up many times. Its antigen is unknown. Trimming removed 7 bases at V and 12 bases at J, with 13 bases between. The CDR3 consists of 10 residues. CDR1 SQVTM and CDR2 ANQGSEA come from the germline V gene. The chain employs TRBV29-1 and TRBJ2-1; D is undetermined. Specimen: blood, either unsorted or a sorted T cell fraction (not recorded which). This receptor was obtained from a female donor with ankylosing spondylitis or in good health (not recorded which). The CDR3 sequence: CSGAQHRQFF. The DNA of the CDR3 is TGCAGCGGGGCTCAACATCGGCAGTTCTTC.